This entry describes one T cell receptor beta chain. Its antigen remains unidentified. The sample belongs to a study of cytomegalovirus exposure and HLA in healthy donors. Study results and caveats: Associated with cytomegalovirus, according to the listing, were 150 to 200 TCR beta chains. While the bulk of TCR sequences proved rare, some public TCRs turned up in many donors.

PCR was performed using 60 Vbeta and 13 Jbeta primers. As handled by the study authors: A follow-up analysis tallied around 76 million unique TCR beta chains, approximately 11 million shared. The protocol was immunoSEQ multiplex PCR, while the TCRdb copy is restricted to in-frame clones and leaves out a portion. D and trimming were read from the DNA, whereas the V and J calls and clone size are those reported in that table. The sample has about 150,000 clones, about 80% seen once. Each donor was healthy, and each was a bone marrow donor. The receptor was isolated from a woman aged 45-59 years in good health and CMV-seropositive. Sequenced material: PBMCs.

CDR3 protein: CSVKFELKPHEQYF. CDR3 DNA sequence: TGCAGCGTGAAGTTCGAGCTGAAACCCCACGAGCAGTACTTC. The rearrangement links TRBV29-1 to TRBJ2-7; D uncertain. The CDR3 loop spans 14 amino acids. In germline, CDR1 is SQVTM, CDR2 ANQGSEA. V gave up 6 bases and J gave up 5 bases, with 20 bases separating them.